Sequencing of this TCR beta chain was carried out in a study of spatial heterogeneity in lung cancer. Each CDR3 protein gets one entry after TCRdb re-called the 5' RACE reads with MiXCR. Seen here are some 83,000 distinct CDR3 sequences, roughly 8% observed once, and the top ten hold 6.5% to 8.5%. Overall study findings and caveats: Ubiquitous expanded tumor TCRs were seen in blood more at resection than at follow-up.

There are 15 residues in the CDR3. J lost 3 bases, V lost 0 bases, and 3 bases had no gene match. Per germline, CDR1 LGHNA and CDR2 YSLEER. This clonotype was found a few times. What it binds is unknown. Time point defined: sample taken at primary tumor resection. From tumor, nontumor lung or frozen PBMC, whole RNA was taken unsorted for sequencing. The chain couples TRBV4-3 to TRBJ2-7, with TRBD1 matching 9 bases. The material was PBMCs, obtained at surgery. The source is a male donor with early-stage non-small cell lung cancer. CDR3 residues: CASSQDWDRVYEQYF. CDR3 DNA: TGCGCCAGCAGCCAAGATTGGGACAGGGTCTACGAGCAGTACTTC.